This entry features one TCR beta chain sequence. Its cognate antigen is unknown. The sample originates from a study of long-term antiretroviral therapy in people with HIV. CDR1 and CDR2 (germline): SGHTS, YDEGEE. Trimming took 6 bases from V and 3 from J, leaving 20 bases between them. The CDR3 sequence is 16 residues long. Overall study results and limits: Diversity rose after ART but stayed below transplant donor controls.

Samples were assayed with immunoSEQ v3.0 at survey level. Sequencing aimed to cover 40,000-50,000 T-cell genomes per sample. Profiling relied on immunoSEQ multiplex PCR, and the TCRdb table lists in-frame clones only, not all of them. Of under 50,000 clones listed, less than 95% are singletons. The sequencing used unsorted PBMCs, collected around 9.2 years after starting antiretroviral therapy. The source of this sequence is a man younger than 45 with HIV. V gene TRBV5-8 combines with J gene TRBJ2-3, with a possible D match to TRBD2 (5 bases). The CDR3 nucleotides read TGTGCCAGCACCCCCGTTGGGAGAGGGTTTACAGATACGCAGTATTTT. As protein: CASTPVGRGFTDTQYF.